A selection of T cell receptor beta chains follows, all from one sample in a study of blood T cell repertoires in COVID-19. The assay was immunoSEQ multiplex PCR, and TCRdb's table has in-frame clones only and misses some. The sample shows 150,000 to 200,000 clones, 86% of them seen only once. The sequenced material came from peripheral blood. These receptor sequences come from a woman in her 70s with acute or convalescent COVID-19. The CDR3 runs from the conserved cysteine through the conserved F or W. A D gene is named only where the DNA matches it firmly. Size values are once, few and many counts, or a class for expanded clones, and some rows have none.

TGTGCCAGCAGAGGGGACAGGCGCCCCTACGAGCAGTACTTC,CASRGDRRPYEQYF,TRBJ2-7,TRBV6-5,-,TRBD1
TGTGCCAGCAGTTTGGGGCCGTGGGATACGCAGTATTTT,CASSLGPWDTQYF,TRBJ2-3,TRBV28,few,-
TGTGCCAGCAAAATTACCGGGACTGGGGAGCTGTTTTTT,CASKITGTGELFF,TRBJ2-2,TRBV6-5,-,-
TGTGCCAGCAGCTTAGTAAGTAGCGGGAGAGCGGATACGCAGTATTTT,CASSLVSSGRADTQYF,TRBJ2-3,TRBV7-2,-,TRBD2
TGTGCCAGCAGCCGACCAGACAGGGGCAGCTACGAGCAGTACTTC,CASSRPDRGSYEQYF,TRBJ2-7,TRBV5-4,-,TRBD1
TGTGCCAGCAGCTTGGCCTTGCTAGCGGGGGGCTGGGGCACAGATACGCAGTATTTT,CASSLALLAGGWGTDTQYF,TRBJ2-3,TRBV5-6,-,TRBD2
TGTGCCAGCAGGGGGACTTGGAGGGCGAATGAAAAACTGTTTTTT,CASRGTWRANEKLFF,TRBJ1-4,TRBV27,-,-
TGCGCCAGCAGCTGGGGGGGAGAAGACACTGAAGCTTTCTTT,CASSWGGEDTEAFF,TRBJ1-1,TRBV5-1,-,-
TGTGCCAGCTCACCAGTGACTAGCGGGGTCGCAGATACGCAGTATTTT,CASSPVTSGVADTQYF,TRBJ2-3,TRBV18,-,TRBD2
TGTGCCAGTTCCCTCAGACAGGGGGAAGCTTTCTTT,CASSLRQGEAFF,TRBJ1-1,TRBV28,-,TRBD1
TGTGCCAGCAGTAAGGGGAGGGGTGGGGAGACCCAGTACTTC,CASSKGRGGETQYF,TRBJ2-5,TRBV27,-,TRBD2
TGCGCCAGCAGCTCCTATGTGGGACAGGACCCTTTCTTT,CASSSYVGQDPFF,TRBJ1-1,TRBV5-1,-,TRBD1
TGTGCCAGCACTACGGTGAGGGGAGGGGGTGAAAAACTGTTTTTT,CASTTVRGGGEKLFF,TRBJ1-4,TRBV25-1,-,-
TGTGCCATCAAACCTCGGGACAGGGCCTCCTACGAGCAGTACTTC,CAIKPRDRASYEQYF,TRBJ2-7,TRBV2,-,TRBD1
TGTGCCAGCAGCACCCTCCAGGGGGCTCGGGCACCCCTCCACTTT,CASSTLQGARAPLHF,TRBJ1-6,TRBV5-4,-,TRBD1
TGCGCCAGCAGCGAAACAGGGAGTGGAGGAAACACCATATATTTT,CASSETGSGGNTIYF,TRBJ1-3,TRBV5-1,-,-
TGTGCCAGCAGTTTACCTGGCAACTATGGCTACACCTTC,CASSLPGNYGYTF,TRBJ1-2,TRBV12-3/TRBV12-4,once,-
TGTGCCAGCAGCCCCCCTCCAGGGACAGGGCCGGAAGAGACCCAGTACTTC,CASSPPPGTGPEETQYF,TRBJ2-5,TRBV5-6,-,TRBD1
TGTGCCAGCGCAAGACAGGGTTACAATGAGCAGTTCTTC,CASARQGYNEQFF,TRBJ2-1,TRBV2,-,TRBD1
TGTGCCAGTAGTAGAGCGGGAGGGGGGGAGACCCAGTACTTC,CASSRAGGGETQYF,TRBJ2-5,TRBV19,-,TRBD2
TGTGCCAGCAGCCACGAAGGACAGGGGGAGTACTTC,CASSHEGQGEYF,TRBJ2-7,TRBV3-1/TRBV3-2,-,TRBD1
TGCGCCAGCAGCTTAGGACAGGGGAGGTCGAGTATGGTCTTT,CASSLGQGRSSMVF,TRBJ1-1,TRBV5-1,-,TRBD1
TGTGCCAGCGGTTTGATCACACAGGGCACTTTAAGGCAGTTCTTC,CASGLITQGTLRQFF,TRBJ2-1,TRBV6-5,-,-
TGTGCCAGCAGAATCGACAGGGCCGCGAAGACGCAGTACTTC,CASRIDRAAKTQYF,TRBJ2-7,TRBV7-2,-,TRBD1
TGTGCCAGCAGTTTCGGAGTTGGTCAGCCCCAGCATTTT,CASSFGVGQPQHF,TRBJ1-5,TRBV12-3/TRBV12-4,-,-
TGTGCCAGCTCACCACCGCCAGGGGCTGGCTATGGCTACACCTTC,CASSPPPGAGYGYTF,TRBJ1-2,TRBV18,once,-
TGTGCCAGCAGCCCAAGACTAGTGAGGACTGGTACGCAGTATTTT,CASSPRLVRTGTQYF,TRBJ2-3,TRBV7-2,-,-
TGTGCCAGCAGTTTAGTGGACAGTGATAATTCACCCCTCCACTTT,CASSLVDSDNSPLHF,TRBJ1-6,TRBV28,-,-
TGTGCCAGCTCACCGGGACAGGGAACAGATACGCAGTATTTT,CASSPGQGTDTQYF,TRBJ2-3,TRBV18,-,TRBD1
TGTGCCAGCAGTGGCCCGGGACAGGTGTGGGAGACCCAGTACTTC,CASSGPGQVWETQYF,TRBJ2-5,TRBV25-1,-,TRBD1
TGTGCCAGCAGTTACTCGATCAGCGGGGCCAAGGATCGTCAGCCCCAGCATTTT,CASSYSISGAKDRQPQHF,TRBJ1-5,TRBV6-2/TRBV6-3,-,-
TGTGCCAGCAGCCCCAGCAGGCGGGTGAACACTGAAGCTTTCTTT,CASSPSRRVNTEAFF,TRBJ1-1,TRBV21-1,-,-
TGCGCCAGCAGCCTGCAAGGGACAGGGGGCGGGGAGCAGTTCTTC,CASSLQGTGGGEQFF,TRBJ2-1,TRBV5-1,-,TRBD1
TGTGCCAGCAGCGTAGCTCAGGGAACCTATGGCTACACCTTC,CASSVAQGTYGYTF,TRBJ1-2,TRBV9,-,-
TGTGCCAGCACCTTAGGGGGGGGTTCACCCCTCCACTTT,CASTLGGGSPLHF,TRBJ1-6,TRBV7-9,-,-
TGTGCCAGCAGTTACTCGGCAGGACAGCCCCAGCATTTT,CASSYSAGQPQHF,TRBJ1-5,TRBV6-5,few,-
TGTGCCAGCAGCTTAGATATTTTTGAAAAACTGTTTTTT,CASSLDIFEKLFF,TRBJ1-4,TRBV11-2,-,-
TGTGCCAGCAGTTCCCAGGTTCCGGGCTACACCTTC,CASSSQVPGYTF,TRBJ1-2,TRBV7-9,-,-
TGTGCCAGCAGCGACAGGGGGCATGGCTACACCTTC,CASSDRGHGYTF,TRBJ1-2,TRBV11-2,once,TRBD1
TGTGCCACCAGTGATTCTGGACGGACAAGCAATCAGCCCCAGCATTTT,CATSDSGRTSNQPQHF,TRBJ1-5,TRBV24-1,-,-
TGCAGTGCTAGTCAACTAGCGGGCTCCTACGAGCAGTACTTC,CSASQLAGSYEQYF,TRBJ2-7,TRBV20-1,-,TRBD2
TGTGCCAGTAGGCACACAGGGAGCTCTGGAAACACCATATATTTT,CASRHTGSSGNTIYF,TRBJ1-3,TRBV19,-,-
TGCAGTGCTAGGGGGGGTGAAAAACTGTTTTTT,CSARGGEKLFF,TRBJ1-4,TRBV20-1,-,-
TGTGCCAGCACCGAAGGGACAAACAATGAGCAGTTCTTC,CASTEGTNNEQFF,TRBJ2-1,TRBV7-3,-,-
TGTGCCAGCAGTTACCCCCGGACAGGCGTTTCCTACGAGCAGTACTTC,CASSYPRTGVSYEQYF,TRBJ2-7,TRBV6-6,-,TRBD1
TGTGCCAGCAGCTCCGACAGGGGGAAAAATGAAAAACTGTTTTTT,CASSSDRGKNEKLFF,TRBJ1-4,TRBV7-2,-,TRBD1
TGTGCCAGCAGCGTACAGAGGAACACTGAAGCTTTCTTT,CASSVQRNTEAFF,TRBJ1-1,TRBV7-3,-,-